This T cell receptor beta chain was captured in a study of cytomegalovirus exposure and HLA in healthy donors. General study results and limits: A list of around 150 TCR beta chains associated with cytomegalovirus was given.

Primers for the PCR totalled 60 Vbeta and 13 Jbeta. The protocol was immunoSEQ multiplex PCR, while the TCRdb copy is restricted to in-frame clones and leaves out a portion. This repertoire includes some 110,000 clones. Comment on this clone: Its target is not known.

Germline CDR1 reads SNHLY; CDR2 reads FYNNEI. J was trimmed by 8 bases and V by 3 bases; bases with no gene match: 9. This CDR3 has 15 amino acids. Sequencing was done on a sample of PBMCs. The receptor was derived from a man younger than 45 in good health and CMV-seronegative. The V and J genes are TRBV2 and TRBJ1-4, with 7 positions matching TRBD1. The CDR3: CASSERTGIWEKLFF. DNA of the CDR3: TGTGCCAGCAGTGAGCGGACAGGAATTTGGGAAAAACTGTTTTTT.